This paragraph reports one T cell receptor beta chain. Its antigen is unidentified. The data were taken from a study of a mutant IDH1 vaccine in newly diagnosed glioma. As for the study in general: Patients had eight vaccinations, in weeks 1, 3, 5, 7, 11, 15, 19 and 23. With temozolomide cycles, or 4-6 weeks after radiotherapy alone, vaccination was started. Former treatment meant radiotherapy, temozolomide, or both; the majority had gotten both.

Sample time point: week 5, during vaccination. A single vaccine dose contained 300 ug of mutant IDH1 20-mer peptide, and topical imiquimod was used with it. The table came from immunoSEQ multiplex PCR; TCRdb's copy has only in-frame clones and leaves some out. The sample carries roughly 39,000 clones, 80% to 90% recorded once. This CDR3 has 14 residues. Trimming took 6 bases from V and 3 from J, leaving 15 bases between them. Germline-derived CDR1 and CDR2 are MDHEN and SYDVKM. Source: PBMCs, taken from a glioma patient whose treatment included an IDH1 peptide vaccine. This clonotype was obtained from a man in his forties with glioma. The rearrangement links TRBV28 to TRBJ2-7; D may be TRBD1 (6 bases). The CDR3 sequence: CASSPPEGGYEQYF. The CDR3 DNA reads TGTGCCAGCAGCCCCCCCGAAGGGGGCTACGAGCAGTACTTC.